Shown below are 8 T cell receptor beta chains from a single sample sequenced in a study of vaccination and CD4 T cells after COVID-19. The antigens for these receptors are not known. The treatment here: approximately 9-day PBMC culture with coronavirus spike peptide pools or control peptides (ViraFEST assay). Researchers used the Oncomine TCR Beta short-read assay to sequence DNA from cultured CD4+ T cells. MiXCR, run by TCRdb on the PCR reads, gives a single entry per CDR3 protein. The data contain about 18,000 distinct CDR3 sequences, about three fifths of them singletons. Sample: CD4+ T cells from blood, cultured in vitro, taken before SARS-CoV-2 vaccination. The receptor source for this set is a human donor who had recovered from COVID-19.

This clonotype has just a few counts. The rearrangement links TRBV19 to TRBJ1-1; D gene ambiguous. Germline CDR1 and CDR2: LNHDA and SQIVND (reference sequence). CDR3 length: 15 residues. Trimming cost V 1 base and J 4 bases, with 13 bases left between them. The CDR3 loop is CASSIGEGLGTEAFF. The CDR3 nucleotides are TGTGCCAGTAGTATAGGTGAGGGTTTGGGCACTGAAGCTTTCTTT. Using reference TRBV19 and TRBJ1-1 for the parts outside the CDR3, the full variable domain is DGGITQSPKYLFRKEGQNVTLSCEQNLNHDAMYWYRQDPGQGLRLIYYSQIVNDFQKGDIAEGYSVSREKKESFPLTVTSAQKNPTAFYLCASSIGEGLGTEAFFGQGTRLTVV.

This clonotype has only a few counts. The rearrangement joins TRBV7-2 to TRBJ1-1; 8 positions match TRBD1. V lost 2 bases and J lost 1; bases outside the gene matches: 3. This CDR3 spans 15 amino acids. Germline V gene sequence: CDR1 SGHTA, CDR2 FQGNSA. For the CDR3, the DNA is TGTGCCAGCAGCTTAATAGGACAGGGGAACACTGAAGCTTTCTTT. This encodes CASSLIGQGNTEAFF.

This clonotype was detected once. J is TRBJ2-1 and V is TRBV11-1, with D uncertain. Trimming pared 1 base from V and 0 bases from J, leaving 10 bases between. The CDR3 length is 16 residues. Germline CDR1 and CDR2: SGHAT and FQDESV (reference sequence). In DNA, the CDR3 is TGTGCCAGCAGCTTAGGGCTTTCAAGCTCCTACAATGAGCAGTTCTTC. Its protein product is CASSLGLSSSYNEQFF.

This clonotype was found a few times. The chain employs TRBV30 and TRBJ1-2; no reliable D call. Germline CDR1 is GTSNPN and CDR2 is SVGIG (reference sequence). This CDR3 spans 14 amino acids. V lost 0 bases, J lost 4 bases, and 12 bases lay in between. The CDR3 DNA is TGTGCCTGGAGTGTCCCACCGGGCGGCTATGGCTACACCTTC. This codes for CAWSVPPGGYGYTF.

This chain joins TRBV7-6 and TRBJ1-1, with D uncertain. Germline V gene sequence: CDR1 SGHVS, CDR2 FNYEAQ. The CDR3 sequence is 12 residues long. Trimming removed 7 bases from V and 6 bases from J, with 12 bases in between. The CDR3 is CASTKSSAEAFF. The CDR3 DNA reads TGTGCCAGCACCAAGTCCTCGGCTGAAGCTTTCTTT.

With respect to this clonotype: At one of its ends the junction is not consistent with the germline gene, which may arise from a read error. The chain combines TRBV7-7 with TRBJ2-5; possibly TRBD2 for D (5 bases). The CDR3 contains 13 residues. Germline lookup yields CDR1 SSHAT and CDR2 FNYEAQ (reference sequence). The CDR3 sequence is CASSFQRSGTQYF. The CDR3 nucleotides are TGTGCTAGCAGCTTCCAGCGGTCAGGGACCCAGTACTTC.

The gene calls are TRBV7-6 and TRBJ2-2; D ambiguous. V lost 5 bases, J lost 6 bases, and 7 bases lay in between. This CDR3 spans 12 amino acids. Germline assignment: CDR1 SGHVS and CDR2 FNYEAQ. The CDR3 DNA sequence: TGTGCCAGCAGCCCTTGGGCCGGGGAGCTGTTTTTT. It codes for CASSPWAGELFF.

This clonotype was seen a handful of times. The chain couples TRBV15 to TRBJ1-3; D not certain. V was shortened by 0 bases and J by 2 bases, with 8 bases between the two germline ends. CDR3 length: 15 amino acids. Germline V gene data show CDR1 as LNHNV and CDR2 as YYDKDF (reference sequence). In nucleotides, the CDR3 is TGTGCCACCAGCAGAGATAAGGGTCCTGGAAACACCATATATTTT. Amino acids: CATSRDKGPGNTIYF.